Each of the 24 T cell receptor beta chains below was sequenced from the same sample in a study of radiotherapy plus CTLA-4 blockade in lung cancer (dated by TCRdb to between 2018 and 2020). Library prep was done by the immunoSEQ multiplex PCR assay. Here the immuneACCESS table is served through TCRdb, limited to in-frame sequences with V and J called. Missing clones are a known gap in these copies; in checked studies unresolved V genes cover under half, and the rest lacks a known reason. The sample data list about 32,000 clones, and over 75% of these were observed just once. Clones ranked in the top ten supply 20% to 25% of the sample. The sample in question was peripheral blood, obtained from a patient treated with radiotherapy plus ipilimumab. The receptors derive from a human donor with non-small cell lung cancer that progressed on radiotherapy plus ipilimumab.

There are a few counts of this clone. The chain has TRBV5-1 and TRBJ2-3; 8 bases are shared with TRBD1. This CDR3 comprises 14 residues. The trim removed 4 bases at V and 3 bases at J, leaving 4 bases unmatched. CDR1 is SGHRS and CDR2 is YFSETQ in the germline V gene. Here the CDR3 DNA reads TGCGCCAGCAGCGCCGGACAGGGAACAGATACGCAGTATTTT. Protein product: CASSAGQGTDTQYF.

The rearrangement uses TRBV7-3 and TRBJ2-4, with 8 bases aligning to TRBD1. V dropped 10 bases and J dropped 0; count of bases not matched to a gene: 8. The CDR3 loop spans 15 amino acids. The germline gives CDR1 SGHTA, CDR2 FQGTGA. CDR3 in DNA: TGTGCCACCAGGGGGCCTCGGAGAGCCAAAAACATTCAGTACTTC. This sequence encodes CATRGPRRAKNIQYF. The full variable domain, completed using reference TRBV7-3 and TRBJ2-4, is GAGVSQTPSNKVTEKGKYVELRCDPISGHTALYWYRQSLGQGPEFLIYFQGTGAADDSGLPNDRFFAVRPEGSVSTLKIQRTERGDSAVYLCATRGPRRAKNIQYFGAGTRLSVL.

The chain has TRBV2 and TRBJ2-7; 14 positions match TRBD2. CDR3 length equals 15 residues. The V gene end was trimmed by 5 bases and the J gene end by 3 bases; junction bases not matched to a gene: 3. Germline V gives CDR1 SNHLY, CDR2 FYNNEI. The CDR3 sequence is CASSLGLAGGYEQYF. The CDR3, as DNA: TGTGCCAGCAGTCTTGGACTAGCGGGGGGCTACGAGCAGTACTTC.

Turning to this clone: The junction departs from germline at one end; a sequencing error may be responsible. This chain's CDR3 is CASSPGTSGGQETQYF. CDR3 DNA: TGTGCTAGCAGCCCCGGGACTAGCGGGGGACAAGAGACCCAGTACTTC. The chain recombines TRBV7-7 with TRBJ2-5; 14 nucleotides match TRBD2. Germline V gene lookup returns CDR1 SSHAT and CDR2 FNYEAQ (reference sequence). The CDR3 consists of 16 residues.

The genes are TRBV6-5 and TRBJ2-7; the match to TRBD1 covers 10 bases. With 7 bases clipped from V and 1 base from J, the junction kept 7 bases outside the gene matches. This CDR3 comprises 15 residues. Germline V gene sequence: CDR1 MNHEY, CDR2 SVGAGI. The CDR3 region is CASIKGTGASYEQYF. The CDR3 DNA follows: TGTGCCAGCATCAAAGGGACAGGGGCTTCCTACGAGCAGTACTTC.

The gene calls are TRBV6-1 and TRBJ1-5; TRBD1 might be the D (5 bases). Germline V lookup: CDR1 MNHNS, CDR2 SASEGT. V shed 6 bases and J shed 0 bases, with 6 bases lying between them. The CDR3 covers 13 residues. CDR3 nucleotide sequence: TGTGCCAGCAGACAGGATAGCAATCAGCCCCAGCATTTT. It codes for CASRQDSNQPQHF.

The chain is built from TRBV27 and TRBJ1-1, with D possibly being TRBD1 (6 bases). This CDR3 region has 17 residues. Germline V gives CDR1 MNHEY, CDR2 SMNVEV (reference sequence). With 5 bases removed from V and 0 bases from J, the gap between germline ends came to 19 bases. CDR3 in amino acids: CASSKTGLGKMNTEAFF. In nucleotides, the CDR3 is TGTGCCAGCAGTAAAACAGGGCTTGGTAAAATGAACACTGAAGCTTTCTTT.

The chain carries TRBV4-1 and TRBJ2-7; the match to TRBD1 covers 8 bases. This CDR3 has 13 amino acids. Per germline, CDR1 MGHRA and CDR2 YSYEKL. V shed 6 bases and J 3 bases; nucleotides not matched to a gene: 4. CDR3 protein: CASRKTGGYEQYF. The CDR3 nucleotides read TGCGCCAGCAGAAAAACAGGGGGCTACGAGCAGTACTTC.

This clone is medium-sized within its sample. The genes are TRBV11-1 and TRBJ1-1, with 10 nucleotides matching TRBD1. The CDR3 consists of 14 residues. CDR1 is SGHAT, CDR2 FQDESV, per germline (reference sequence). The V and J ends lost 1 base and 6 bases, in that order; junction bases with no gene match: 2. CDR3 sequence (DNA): TGTGCCAGCAGCTTAGGGACAGGGGGTCCTGAAGCTTTCTTT. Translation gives CASSLGTGGPEAFF.

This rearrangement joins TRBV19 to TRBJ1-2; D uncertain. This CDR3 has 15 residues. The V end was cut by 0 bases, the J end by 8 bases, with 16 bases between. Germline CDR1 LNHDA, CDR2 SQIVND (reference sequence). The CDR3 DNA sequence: TGTGCCAGTAGTATAGACCCCGGAGGGAAGGACGGCTACACCTTC. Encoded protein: CASSIDPGGKDGYTF.

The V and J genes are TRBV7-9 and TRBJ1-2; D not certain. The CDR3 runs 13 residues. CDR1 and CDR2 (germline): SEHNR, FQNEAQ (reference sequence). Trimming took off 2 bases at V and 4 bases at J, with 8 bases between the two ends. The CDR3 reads CASSLQNLYGYTF. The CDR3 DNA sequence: TGTGCCAGCAGCTTACAGAACCTCTATGGCTACACCTTC.

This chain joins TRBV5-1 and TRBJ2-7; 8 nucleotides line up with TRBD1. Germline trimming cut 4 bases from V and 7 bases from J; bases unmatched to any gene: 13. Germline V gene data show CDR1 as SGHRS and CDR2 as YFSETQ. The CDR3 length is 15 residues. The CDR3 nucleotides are TGCGCCAGCAGCGAAGGGACAGGACCGTTTTTTGAGCAGTACTTC. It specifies CASSEGTGPFFEQYF.

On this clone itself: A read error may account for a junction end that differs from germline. CDR3 amino acids: CASSYSGGAGETQYF. The CDR3 region has the DNA TGTGCCAGCAGCTACTCCGGGGGGGCAGGGGAGACCCAGTACTTC. This sequence joins TRBV6-5 and TRBJ2-5; 8 bases map to TRBD2. The V gene's germline CDR1 is MNHEY and CDR2 SVGAGI. This CDR3 has 15 residues.

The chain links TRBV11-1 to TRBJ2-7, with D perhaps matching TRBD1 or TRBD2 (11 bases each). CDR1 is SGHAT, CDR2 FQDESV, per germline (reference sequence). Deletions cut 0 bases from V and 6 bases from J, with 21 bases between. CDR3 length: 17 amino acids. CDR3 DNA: TGTGCCAGCAGCTTAGCTGGGACAGGGGGGACTAGCGGCGAGCAGTACTTC. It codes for CASSLAGTGGTSGEQYF.

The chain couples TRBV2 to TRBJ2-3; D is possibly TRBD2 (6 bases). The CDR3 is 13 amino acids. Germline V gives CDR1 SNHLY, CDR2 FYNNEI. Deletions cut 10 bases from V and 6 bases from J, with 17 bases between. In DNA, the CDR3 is TGTGCCACTCTAGCGCCTCCCCCGGATACGCAGTATTTT. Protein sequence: CATLAPPPDTQYF.

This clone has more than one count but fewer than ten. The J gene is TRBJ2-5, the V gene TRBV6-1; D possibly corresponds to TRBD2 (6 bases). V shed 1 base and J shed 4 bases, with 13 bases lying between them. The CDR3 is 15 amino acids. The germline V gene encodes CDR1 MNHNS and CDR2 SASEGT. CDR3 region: CASSEVRLGGETQYF. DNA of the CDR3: TGTGCCAGCAGTGAAGTAAGGTTGGGGGGAGAGACCCAGTACTTC.

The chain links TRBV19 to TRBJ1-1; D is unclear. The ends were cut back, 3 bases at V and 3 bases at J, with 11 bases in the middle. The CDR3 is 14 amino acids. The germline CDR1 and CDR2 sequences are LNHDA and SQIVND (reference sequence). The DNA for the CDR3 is TGTGCCAGTAGTATGGTTATGGCTTACACTGAAGCTTTCTTT. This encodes CASSMVMAYTEAFF.

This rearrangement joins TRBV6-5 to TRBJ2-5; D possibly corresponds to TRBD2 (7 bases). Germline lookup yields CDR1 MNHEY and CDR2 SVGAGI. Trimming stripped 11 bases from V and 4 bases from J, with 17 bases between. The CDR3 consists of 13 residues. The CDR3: CAVGGQGRETQYF. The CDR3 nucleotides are TGTGCCGTCGGGGGGCAAGGTAGAGAGACCCAGTACTTC.

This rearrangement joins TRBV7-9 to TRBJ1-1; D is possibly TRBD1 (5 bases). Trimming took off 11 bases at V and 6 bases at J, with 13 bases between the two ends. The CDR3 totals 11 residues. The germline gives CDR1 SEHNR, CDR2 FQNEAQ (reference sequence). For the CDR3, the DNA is TGTGCCGGGGGAGGCGGGGCTGAAGCTTTCTTT. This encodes CAGGGGAEAFF. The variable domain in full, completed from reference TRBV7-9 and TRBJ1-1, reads DTGVSQNPRHKITKRGQNVTFRCDPISEHNRLYWYRQTLGQGPEFLTYFQNEAQLEKSRLLSDRFSAERPKGSFSTLEIQRTEQGDSAMYLCAGGGGAEAFFGQGTRLTVV.

The chain's CDR3 is CASSRTGNTDTQYF. CDR3 coding DNA: TGTGCCAGTAGTAGGACAGGGAACACAGATACGCAGTATTTT. The rearrangement links TRBV19 to TRBJ2-3, with 8 bases lining up with TRBD1. Germline CDR1 LNHDA, CDR2 SQIVND (reference sequence). The CDR3 is 14 amino acids. Germline trimming cut 4 bases from V and 2 bases from J; bases unmatched to any gene: 2.

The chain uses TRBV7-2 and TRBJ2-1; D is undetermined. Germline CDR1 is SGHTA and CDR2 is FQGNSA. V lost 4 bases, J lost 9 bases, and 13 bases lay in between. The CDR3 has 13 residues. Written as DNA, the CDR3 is TGTGCCAGCAGCTCTGGCCTAGTCGGTGAGCAGTTCTTC. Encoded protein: CASSSGLVGEQFF.

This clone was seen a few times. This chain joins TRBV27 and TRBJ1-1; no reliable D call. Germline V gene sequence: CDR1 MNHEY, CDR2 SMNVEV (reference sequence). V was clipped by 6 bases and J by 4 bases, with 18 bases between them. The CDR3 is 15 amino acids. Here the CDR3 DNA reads TGTGCCAGCAGCTCCCTCGCCTCCCTCGGCACTGAAGCTTTCTTT. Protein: CASSSLASLGTEAFF.

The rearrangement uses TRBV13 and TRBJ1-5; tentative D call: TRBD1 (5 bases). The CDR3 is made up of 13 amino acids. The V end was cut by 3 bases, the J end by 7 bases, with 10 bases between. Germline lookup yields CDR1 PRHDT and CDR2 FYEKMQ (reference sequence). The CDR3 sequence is CASSFGGGQPQHF. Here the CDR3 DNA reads TGTGCCAGCAGCTTCGGGGGAGGACAGCCCCAGCATTTT.

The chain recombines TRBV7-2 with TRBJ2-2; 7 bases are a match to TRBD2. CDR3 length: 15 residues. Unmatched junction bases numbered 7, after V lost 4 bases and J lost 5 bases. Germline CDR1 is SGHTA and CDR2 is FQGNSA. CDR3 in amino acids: CASSSRGAGTGELFF. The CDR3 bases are TGTGCCAGCAGCTCACGGGGAGCGGGGACCGGGGAGCTGTTTTTT.